The clone carrying this T cell receptor (beta chain) showed up just a few times. Each CDR3 protein is one row after TCRdb ran MiXCR on the RT-PCR reads. The sample consists of about 680,000 distinct CDR3 sequences, over 12% of them appearing once. Looked up from germline, CDR1 is DFQATT and CDR2 is SNEGSKA (reference sequence). After removal of 3 bases from V and 0 bases from J, the junction contained 11 bases not matched to a gene. CDR3 length: 17 amino acids. This chain uses TRBV20-1 with TRBJ2-4, with 7 bases matching TRBD2. The sample was memory CD4+ T cells from blood. This sequence originates from a female donor in good health, serving as a healthy control. The CDR3 DNA is TGCAGTGCTAGTGCCGTAGCGGGCCAGCTAGCCAAAAACATTCAGTACTTC. As protein: CSASAVAGQLAKNIQYF.